A single sample is the source of the 12 T cell receptor beta chains below, sequenced in a study of cytomegalovirus exposure and HLA in healthy donors. The study ran its PCR with 60 Vbeta and 13 Jbeta primers. Clones were read by immunoSEQ multiplex PCR, and TCRdb kept only the in-frame ones, dropping some. Of 180,000 or so clones in the sample, 82% were seen once. What was sequenced was PBMCs. These TCRs come from a woman aged 45-65 years in good health and CMV-seropositive.

The CDR3 coding sequence is TGTGCCAGCCAAAAGGGGGATGTGGGCAATCAGCCCCAGCATTTT. This sequence encodes CASQKGDVGNQPQHF. V usage is TRBV19 and J usage is TRBJ1-5; a possible D gene is TRBD1 (6 bases). The CDR3 length is 15 residues. Germline assignment: CDR1 LNHDA and CDR2 SQIVND (reference sequence). Trimming took off 9 bases at V and 2 bases at J, with 17 bases between the two ends.

The chain carries TRBV21-1 and TRBJ2-1; the D call in the table, TRBD2, was not verified against the DNA. TRBV21-1 is listed as a pseudogene. This CDR3 has 13 amino acids. The CDR3 nucleotides read TGTGCCAGCAGCGCCCCGGGCGGGAATGAGCAGTTCTTC. Translation gives CASSAPGGNEQFF.

V is TRBV5-6 and J is TRBJ1-3; D unresolved. The CDR3 is 15 residues long. Trimming removed 0 bases at V and 0 bases at J, with 7 bases between. The V gene's germline CDR1 is SGHDT and CDR2 YYEEEE. The CDR3 is CASSLGSVSGNTIYF. DNA of the CDR3: TGTGCCAGCAGCTTGGGCAGCGTCTCTGGAAACACCATATATTTT.

The chain joins TRBV19 to TRBJ1-1; maybe TRBD1 (5 bases). Trimming took off 5 bases at V and 0 bases at J, with 19 bases between the two ends. The germline CDR1 and CDR2 sequences are LNHDA and SQIVND (reference sequence). This CDR3 contains 17 residues. The CDR3 here is CASSPRRGVGMNTEAFF. The DNA of the CDR3 is TGTGCCAGTAGTCCTCGTCGGGGGGTGGGAATGAACACTGAAGCTTTCTTT.

There are a few counts of this clone. V and J are TRBV7-3 and TRBJ2-1; D gene unclear. The germline gives CDR1 SGHTA, CDR2 FQGTGA. The V end was cut by 4 bases, the J end by 5 bases, with 6 bases between. The length of the CDR3 is 12 residues. CDR3 coding DNA: TGTGCCAGCAGCTCATTCAACAATGAGCAGTTCTTC. It specifies CASSSFNNEQFF.

The chain couples TRBV6-6 to TRBJ2-5, with TRBD2 identical over 11 bases. The V and J ends lost 5 bases and 5 bases, in that order; junction bases with no gene match: 4. In germline, CDR1 is MNHNY, CDR2 SVGAGI (reference sequence). The length of the CDR3 is 14 residues. This CDR3 reads CASSPLAGEETQYF. DNA of the CDR3: TGTGCCAGCAGTCCACTAGCGGGAGAGGAGACCCAGTACTTC.

This clone has only a few counts. This chain joins TRBV10-3 and TRBJ2-6; D may be TRBD1 (7 bases). The CDR3 runs to 16 residues. The V end lost 10 bases, the J end lost 0 bases, and 16 bases lay between the germline ends. Germline V lookup: CDR1 ENHRY, CDR2 SYGVKD. The DNA for the CDR3 is TGTGCCACACAGGAGGGGGCCCCCTCTGGGGCCAACGTCCTGACTTTC. It codes for CATQEGAPSGANVLTF.

J is TRBJ2-5 and V is TRBV10-3; TRBD2 aligns across 7 bases. With V trimmed by 4 bases and J by 5 bases, 13 bases remained unmatched. CDR3 size: 16 residues. Per germline, CDR1 ENHRY and CDR2 SYGVKD. This CDR3 is CAISGKVGRAAETQYF. Written as DNA, the CDR3 is TGTGCCATCAGTGGCAAAGTGGGGAGGGCCGCGGAGACCCAGTACTTC.

This CDR3 reads CASSSRGTGEGRQPQHF. The CDR3 DNA sequence: TGTGCCAGTAGTAGCCGTGGGACAGGGGAAGGACGGCAGCCCCAGCATTTT. The V and J genes are TRBV19 and TRBJ1-5, with 10 nucleotides matching TRBD1. Germline V gene data show CDR1 as LNHDA and CDR2 as SQIVND (reference sequence). V lost 4 bases to trimming and J lost 7 bases; unmatched junction nucleotides: 13. This CDR3 has 17 amino acids.

The J gene is TRBJ2-5, the V gene TRBV19; D perhaps matches TRBD1 (6 bases). The CDR3 loop spans 16 amino acids. Trimming took off 4 bases at V and 5 bases at J, with 20 bases between the two ends. The germline V gene encodes CDR1 LNHDA and CDR2 SQIVND (reference sequence). The CDR3 reads CASSRPGARTSETQYF. The CDR3 DNA sequence: TGTGCCAGTAGTAGGCCAGGGGCGCGCACTTCGGAGACCCAGTACTTC.

This chain uses TRBV11-2 with TRBJ1-2; TRBD1 aligns across 8 bases. The V and J ends lost 0 bases and 4 bases, in that order; junction bases with no gene match: 1. The V gene's germline CDR1 is SGHAT and CDR2 FQNNGV. This CDR3 comprises 14 residues. CDR3 sequence (DNA): TGTGCCAGCAGCTTAGATGGGACAGGCTATGGCTACACCTTC. It yields the protein CASSLDGTGYGYTF. The whole variable domain, remainder taken from reference TRBV11-2 and TRBJ1-2, is EAGVAQSPRYKIIEKRQSVAFWCNPISGHATLYWYQQILGQGPKLLIQFQNNGVVDDSQLPKDRFSAERLKGVDSTLKIQPAKLEDSAVYLCASSLDGTGYGYTFGSGTRLTVV.

The chain employs TRBV14 and TRBJ2-3; 7 bases map to TRBD1. Trimming cost V 2 bases and J 4 bases; bases outside gene matches: 6. Germline V CDR1 and CDR2: SGHDN, FVKESK. The CDR3 is 15 residues long. CDR3 bases: TGTGCCAGCAGCCAAACAGGGGATTTGGCAGATACGCAGTATTTT. Translation gives CASSQTGDLADTQYF. Supplemented by reference TRBV14 and TRBJ2-3, the full variable domain reads EAGVTQFPSHSVIEKGQTVTLRCDPISGHDNLYWYRRVMGKEIKFLLHFVKESKQDESGMPNNRFLAERTGGTYSTLKVQPAELEDSGVYFCASSQTGDLADTQYFGPGTRLTVL.